The 31 T cell receptor beta chains reported below all come from one sample, sequenced in a study of regulatory T cells in long-lasting Graves disease. Time point indicated: persistent/refractory GD, antithyroid drugs over 5 years with positive TRAb. The TCR library was made from RNA extracted from PBMCs. Construction of the TCR beta libraries employed iRepertoire HTBI primers in conjunction with Arm-PCR of CDR3 regions. TCRdb redid the calling of the multiplex PCR reads with MiXCR, one entry per CDR3 protein. The sample consists of about 470,000 distinct CDR3 sequences, under 25% of them appearing once. Material: peripheral blood mononuclear cells (PBMCs), obtained when the disease was refractory, from a patient treated with antithyroid drugs. These receptors originate from a female donor with Graves disease.

In this sample, this clonotype turned up many times. The chain uses TRBV7-3 and TRBJ2-7; 7 nucleotides match TRBD1. The length of the CDR3 is 14 residues. Unmatched junction bases numbered 5, after V lost 1 base and J lost 5 bases. The germline V gene has CDR1 SGHTA and CDR2 FQGTGA. CDR3 protein: CASSLRQGSHEQYF. As DNA, the CDR3 is TGTGCCAGCAGCTTAAGACAGGGAAGCCACGAGCAGTACTTC.

In its sample, this clonotype was seen a few times. Mismatch with germline at one junction end may stem from a read error. The rearrangement links TRBV11-2 to TRBJ2-2; D is unresolved. Germline CDR1 and CDR2: SGHAT and FQNNGV. This CDR3 region has 14 residues. The CDR3 region has the DNA TGTGCTAGCACCTCCAGGACGTCAACCGGGGAGCTGTTTTTT. It encodes CASTSRTSTGELFF.

This clonotype was observed at least ten times. The chain uses TRBV11-2 and TRBJ2-5; a possible D gene is TRBD1 (6 bases). Trimming cost V 1 base and J 0 bases, with 12 bases left between them. CDR3 length: 16 amino acids. The germline V gene has CDR1 SGHAT and CDR2 FQNNGV. In nucleotides, the CDR3 is TGTGCCAGCAGCTTAGGCGGACAGCCGTACCAAGAGACCCAGTACTTC. This gives the protein CASSLGGQPYQETQYF.

This clonotype occurred many times. The V gene is TRBV4-1, the J gene TRBJ2-5; 8 nucleotides align to TRBD1. Germline trimming cut 0 bases from V and 5 bases from J; bases unmatched to any gene: 11. CDR1 is MGHRA and CDR2 is YSYEKL in the germline V gene. The CDR3 length is 17 residues. CDR3 DNA: TGCGCCAGCAGCCAAGAAGGACAGGGAGGTCTCGCGGAGACCCAGTACTTC. This translates into CASSQEGQGGLAETQYF.

This clonotype appeared many times. The V gene is TRBV20-1, the J gene TRBJ2-7, with D tentatively TRBD1 or TRBD2 (5 bases each). V lost 0 bases, J lost 2 bases, and 8 bases lay in between. The CDR3 runs to 13 residues. Germline CDR1 reads DFQATT; CDR2 reads SNEGSKA (reference sequence). The CDR3 reads CSARERGPYEQYF. Here the CDR3 DNA reads TGCAGTGCTAGAGAGAGGGGCCCCTACGAGCAGTACTTC.

This sequence joins TRBV5-1 and TRBJ2-6; 8 bases map to TRBD1. This CDR3 contains 16 residues. V was clipped by 4 bases and J by 0 bases; unmatched bases: 3. Germline CDR1 reads SGHRS; CDR2 reads YFSETQ. This CDR3 is CASSPTGGSGANVLTF. DNA of the CDR3: TGCGCCAGCAGCCCTACAGGGGGCTCTGGGGCCAACGTCCTGACTTTC.

The sample holds a few counts of this clonotype. Germline is not matched at one junction end, which may reflect a read error. V gene TRBV20-1 combines with J gene TRBJ2-2; the match to TRBD2 covers 11 bases. The CDR3 totals 17 residues. CDR1 is DFQATT, CDR2 SNEGSKA, per germline (reference sequence). The CDR3 nucleotides are TGCAGTGTTAGAGACCCGGGACTAGCGGCCAACACCGGGGAGCTGTTTTTT. Its translation: CSVRDPGLAANTGELFF.

This clonotype was counted between two and nine times. The rearrangement links TRBV28 to TRBJ2-7; a weak D match, TRBD2 (6 bases). The CDR3 spans 13 residues. The V and J ends lost 5 bases and 6 bases respectively, with 14 bases between them. Germline V gene lookup returns CDR1 MDHEN and CDR2 SYDVKM. Here the CDR3 DNA reads TGTGCCAGCAGTCCCTTCGGGCGGGGCGAGCAGTACTTC. Its protein is CASSPFGRGEQYF.

This clonotype was seen at least ten times. The rearrangement joins TRBV2 to TRBJ2-7; D gene unclear. CDR3 size: 13 residues. Trimming took off 6 bases at V and 0 bases at J, with 9 bases between the two ends. CDR1 is SNHLY and CDR2 is FYNNEI in the germline V gene. This chain's CDR3 is CASRRLISYEQYF. The DNA of the CDR3 is TGTGCCAGCAGACGACTTATCTCCTACGAGCAGTACTTC. Together with reference TRBV2 and TRBJ2-7, the CDR3 gives the full variable domain: EPEVTQTPSHQVTQMGQEVILRCVPISNHLYFYWYRQILGQKVEFLVSFYNNEISEKSEIFDDQFSVERPDGSNFTLKIRSTKLEDSAMYFCASRRLISYEQYFGPGTRLTVT.

This clonotype was found a few times. The chain recombines TRBV6-2 or TRBV6-3 with TRBJ2-7, with 7 nucleotides matching TRBD1. CDR1 MNHEY and CDR2 SVGEGT come from the germline V gene. There are 13 residues in the CDR3. J gave up 3 bases and V 11 bases, and 10 bases lay outside the gene matches. The CDR3 is CAGKGAGGYEQYF. CDR3 nucleotides: TGTGCCGGCAAGGGGGCTGGCGGCTACGAGCAGTACTTC.

This clonotype has more than one count but fewer than ten. The rearrangement uses TRBV20-1 and TRBJ1-5; no firm D call. From germline, CDR1 is DFQATT and CDR2 SNEGSKA (reference sequence). The CDR3 length is 14 residues. V was clipped by 2 bases and J by 6 bases, with 14 bases between them. This CDR3 is CSARRRFRRQPQHF. As DNA, the CDR3 is TGCAGTGCTAGACGACGATTCCGACGTCAGCCCCAGCATTTT.

V and J are TRBV29-1 and TRBJ2-3, with D possibly being TRBD2 (6 bases). CDR1 and CDR2 (germline): SQVTM, ANQGSEA. This CDR3 comprises 14 residues. CDR3 coding DNA: TGCACCCCCGGTCGGGGGAAAAGCACAGATACGCAGTATTTT. The encoded protein is CTPGRGKSTDTQYF.

This chain connects TRBV12-3 or TRBV12-4 to TRBJ2-3; 10 positions match TRBD2. The length of the CDR3 is 18 residues. V gave up 2 bases and J gave up 3 bases; unmatched junction bases: 11. The CDR3 coding sequence is TGTGCCAGCAGTTTATGGACTAGCGGTCCGAGAGGAACAGATACGCAGTATTTT. This codes for CASSLWTSGPRGTDTQYF.

The rearrangement links TRBV5-1 to TRBJ2-1; D is possibly TRBD1 or TRBD2 (6 bases each). CDR1 SGHRS and CDR2 YFSETQ come from the germline V gene. The V and J ends lost 4 bases and 7 bases respectively, with 21 bases between them. The CDR3 loop spans 16 amino acids. The CDR3 nucleotides are TGCGCCAGCAGCCGCATGGGGGGCAGGCAAAGGAATGAGCAGTTCTTC. Amino acids: CASSRMGGRQRNEQFF. Based on the CDR3 plus reference TRBV5-1 and TRBJ2-1, the full variable domain is KAGVTQTPRYLIKTRGQQVTLSCSPISGHRSVSWYQQTPGQGLQFLFEYFSETQRNKGNFPGRFSGRQFSNSRSEMNVSTLELGDSALYLCASSRMGGRQRNEQFFGPGTRLTVL.

This clonotype was observed many times. The chain combines TRBV24-1 with TRBJ2-7, with a weak D call TRBD1 (6 bases). The CDR3 has 14 residues. The V gene's germline CDR1 is KGHDR and CDR2 SFDVKD. V shed 3 bases and J shed 1 base, with 9 bases lying between them. CDR3 DNA: TGTGCCACCAGTGATGCAGGGGAATCCTACGAGCAGTACTTC. This codes for CATSDAGESYEQYF.

This clonotype has at least ten counts. The V gene is TRBV3-1, the J gene TRBJ2-7, with 10 bases that match TRBD2. The CDR3 covers 15 residues. J lost 0 bases, V lost 3 bases, and 2 bases had no gene match. Germline CDR1 and CDR2: LGHDT and YNNKEL (reference sequence). CDR3 protein: CASSQTSGRSYEQYF. As DNA, the CDR3 is TGTGCCAGCAGCCAGACTAGCGGGCGCTCCTACGAGCAGTACTTC.

The chain couples TRBV19 to TRBJ2-2; no firm D call. Trimming took 2 bases from V and 5 from J, leaving 9 bases between them. The CDR3 extends over 14 amino acids. Per the germline V gene, CDR1 is LNHDA and CDR2 is SQIVND (reference sequence). The CDR3 is CASSIHRETGELFF. The CDR3 DNA follows: TGTGCCAGTAGTATACACCGTGAGACCGGGGAGCTGTTTTTT.

The gene calls are TRBV7-9 and TRBJ2-2, with TRBD2 matching 14 bases. V gave up 5 bases and J gave up 6 bases; unmatched junction bases: 11. CDR1 is SEHNR, CDR2 FQNEAQ, per germline (reference sequence). This CDR3 is 18 amino acids long. This chain's CDR3 is CASSLTGLAGVVSGELFF. For the CDR3, the DNA is TGTGCCAGCAGCCTCACGGGACTAGCGGGAGTAGTGTCCGGGGAGCTGTTTTTT.

This clonotype was observed at least ten times. The chain uses TRBV15 and TRBJ2-2; 7 positions agree with TRBD1. The germline V gene encodes CDR1 LNHNV and CDR2 YYDKDF (reference sequence). The ends lost 3 bases at V and 0 bases at J; junction bases unmatched: 10. CDR3 length equals 18 residues. CDR3 loop: CATSRYTGATTNTGELFF. The CDR3 DNA reads as TGTGCCACCAGCAGGTATACAGGGGCCACTACGAACACCGGGGAGCTGTTTTTT.

This clonotype occurred a few times. One junction end does not reproduce the germline sequence, and a read error may be involved. CDR3 sequence (DNA): TGTGCCAGTAGCTCGAGTTCGACACTTTCCTACGAGCAGTACTTC. Protein product: CASSSSSTLSYEQYF. The V gene is TRBV5-8, the J gene TRBJ2-7, with D unresolved. The CDR3 has 15 residues. Germline values: CDR1 SGHTS, CDR2 YDEGEE. Variable domain in full (rest from reference TRBV5-8 and TRBJ2-7): EAGVTQSPTHLIKTRGQQATLRCSPISGHTSVYWYQQALGLGLQFLLWYDEGEERNRGNFPPRFSGRQFPNYSSELNVNALELEDSALYLCASSSSSTLSYEQYFGPGTRLTVT.

The V and J genes are TRBV28 and TRBJ2-3, with 7 positions matching TRBD1. The V segment lost 4 bases and the J segment 9 bases; nucleotides outside the gene matches: 13. Germline V gene sequence: CDR1 MDHEN, CDR2 SYDVKM. This CDR3 comprises 15 residues. The CDR3 region is CASSSHVGSQGTQYF. The CDR3, as DNA: TGTGCCAGCAGTTCCCACGTGGGTTCACAGGGGACGCAGTATTTT.

This clonotype was detected a few times. The CDR3 bases are TGTGCCACCAGCAGAGATCCCAGCAGGAACACTGAAGCTTTCTTT. Translation: CATSRDPSRNTEAFF. The chain couples TRBV15 to TRBJ1-1; D unresolved. Trimming cost V 0 bases and J 1 base, with 9 bases left between them. Germline lookup yields CDR1 LNHNV and CDR2 YYDKDF (reference sequence). The CDR3 is 15 residues long.

This clonotype was seen more than once but under ten times. The chain combines TRBV19 with TRBJ2-2; D unclear. Trimming pared 10 bases from V and 7 bases from J, leaving 22 bases between. The CDR3 has 15 residues. In germline, CDR1 is LNHDA, CDR2 SQIVND (reference sequence). The CDR3 sequence is CATEYEAFRGGELFF. The CDR3 DNA follows: TGTGCCACCGAGTATGAGGCCTTCCGAGGCGGGGAGCTGTTTTTT.

Only a few counts were recorded for this clonotype. V and J are TRBV7-6 and TRBJ2-7, with a possible D match to TRBD2 (5 bases). This CDR3 region has 13 residues. Germline CDR1 and CDR2: SGHVS and FNYEAQ. With 2 bases removed from V and 2 bases from J, the gap between germline ends came to 7 bases. The CDR3 DNA is TGTGCCAGCAGCTTACTGGGAGCCTACGAGCAGTACTTC. It codes for CASSLLGAYEQYF.

This clonotype has more than one count but fewer than ten. The chain joins TRBV5-1 to TRBJ2-2; 9 bases agree with TRBD1. J gave up 6 bases and V 0 bases, and 12 bases lay outside the gene matches. Per the germline V gene, CDR1 is SGHRS and CDR2 is YFSETQ. The CDR3 has 18 residues. This CDR3 is CASSLVTGTGLLSGELFF. CDR3 DNA: TGCGCCAGCAGCTTGGTTACCGGGACAGGGTTGTTATCCGGGGAGCTGTTTTTT. The entire variable domain, with the rest obtained from reference TRBV5-1 and TRBJ2-2, is as follows: KAGVTQTPRYLIKTRGQQVTLSCSPISGHRSVSWYQQTPGQGLQFLFEYFSETQRNKGNFPGRFSGRQFSNSRSEMNVSTLELGDSALYLCASSLVTGTGLLSGELFFGEGSRLTVL.

The table lists this clonotype with a few counts. The chain links TRBV9 to TRBJ1-5; TRBD1 matches at 7 bases. Germline CDR1 and CDR2: SGDLS and YYNGEE. CDR3 length equals 14 residues. V was clipped by 3 bases and J by 7 bases; unmatched bases: 7. The CDR3 nucleotides read TGTGCCAGCAGCGGAGGGACAGAGTACCAGCCCCAGCATTTT. Translated: CASSGGTEYQPQHF.

CDR3 amino acids: CASSDRATYEQYF. The CDR3 nucleotides read TGCGCCAGCAGTGACAGGGCAACCTACGAGCAGTACTTC. The chain employs TRBV5-1 and TRBJ2-7, with 7 bases lining up with TRBD1. Germline loops: CDR1 SGHRS, CDR2 YFSETQ. The CDR3 contains 13 residues. The V and J ends lost 5 bases and 2 bases, in that order; junction bases with no gene match: 4.

This clonotype was seen at least ten times. The V gene is TRBV6-5, the J gene TRBJ1-6, with 9 bases identical to TRBD1. This CDR3 region has 15 residues. V was clipped by 4 bases and J by 10 bases; unmatched bases: 8. In germline, CDR1 is MNHEY, CDR2 SVGAGI. DNA of the CDR3: TGTGCCAGCAGTTTCCGGGACAGGGCTGACTCACCCCTCCACTTT. It translates to CASSFRDRADSPLHF.

Only a few counts were recorded for this clonotype. V is TRBV30 and J is TRBJ2-5; TRBD2 is a possible D gene (5 bases). V gave up 4 bases and J gave up 4 bases, with 16 bases separating them. Germline values: CDR1 GTSNPN, CDR2 SVGIG (reference sequence). The CDR3 is 14 amino acids. CDR3 nucleotides: TGTGCCTGGAATGACTTCCGAAGCGGAGAGACCCAGTACTTC. It translates to CAWNDFRSGETQYF.

The chain joins TRBV7-9 to TRBJ2-2; 7 bases align to TRBD1. The CDR3 extends over 13 amino acids. CDR1 and CDR2 (germline): SEHNR, FQNEAQ (reference sequence). V was pared by 11 bases and J by 3 bases, with 6 bases of the junction left unmatched. This CDR3 reads CAGRTGDTGELFF. The CDR3 nucleotides read TGTGCCGGCCGCACAGGGGACACCGGGGAGCTGTTTTTT. The whole variable domain, remainder taken from reference TRBV7-9 and TRBJ2-2, is DTGVSQNPRHKITKRGQNVTFRCDPISEHNRLYWYRQTLGQGPEFLTYFQNEAQLEKSRLLSDRFSAERPKGSFSTLEIQRTEQGDSAMYLCAGRTGDTGELFFGEGSRLTVL.

The chain couples TRBV11-2 to TRBJ2-5; tentatively, D is TRBD2 (6 bases). Germline CDR1 is SGHAT and CDR2 is FQNNGV. Between the trimmed V and J ends, which lost 3 bases and 0 bases, there was a span of 20 bases. The length of the CDR3 is 18 residues. This chain's CDR3 is CASSLGWGDPAYQETQYF. CDR3 nucleotides: TGTGCCAGCAGCTTGGGGTGGGGGGACCCCGCCTACCAAGAGACCCAGTACTTC.